This is a list of T cell receptor beta chains from one sample in a study of blood T cell repertoires in COVID-19. Sequencing used immunoSEQ multiplex PCR; TCRdb keeps in-frame clones, though not all of them. The sample carries around 330,000 clones, around nine tenths recorded once. The source material was PBMCs or T cells enriched from blood (not recorded which). These receptors originate from a man in his fifties or sixties who had recovered from COVID-19. Both conserved end residues are part of each CDR3. D genes are given only for firm matches. Only part of the rows carry a size: once, few, many, or a class if the clone is expanded.

J | size | D | V | CDR3 | DNA
TRBJ2-5 | NA | NA | TRBV18 | CASSPRGGETQYF | TGTGCCAGCTCACCGCGGGGAGGAGAGACCCAGTACTTC
TRBJ1-5 | NA | NA | TRBV30 | CAWSGSGNQPQHF | TGTGCCTGGAGTGGGTCAGGCAATCAGCCCCAGCATTTT
TRBJ2-7 | NA | NA | TRBV30 | CAYNLPTSRHEQYF | TGTGCCTATAACCTCCCAACTAGCCGGCACGAGCAGTACTTC
TRBJ2-3 | NA | TRBD1 | TRBV30 | CAWSARQGMRDTQYF | TGTGCCTGGAGTGCCCGACAGGGCATGAGAGATACGCAGTATTTT
TRBJ2-7 | NA | TRBD1 | TRBV7-9 | CASSTRTGGEDEQYF | TGTGCCAGCAGCACGCGGACAGGGGGCGAGGACGAGCAGTACTTC
TRBJ1-2 | NA | NA | TRBV27 | CASGWSLNYGYTF | TGTGCCAGCGGCTGGTCCCTTAACTATGGCTACACCTTC
TRBJ2-1 | NA | TRBD1 | TRBV10-3 | CAISEGPGQGNNEQFF | TGTGCCATCAGTGAGGGGCCGGGACAGGGGAACAATGAGCAGTTCTTC
TRBJ1-6 | NA | NA | TRBV14 | CASSQALGSAAYNSPLHF | TGTGCCAGCAGCCAAGCTTTGGGCTCGGCAGCCTATAATTCACCCCTCCACTTT
TRBJ1-5 | NA | TRBD1 | TRBV7-8 | CASSLAMSGGSNQPQHF | TGTGCCAGCAGCTTAGCGATGTCAGGGGGAAGCAATCAGCCCCAGCATTTT
TRBJ1-2 | NA | NA | TRBV14 | CASSQAYSYGYTF | TGTGCCAGCAGCCAAGCGTACAGCTATGGCTACACCTTC
TRBJ1-2 | once | TRBD1 | TRBV28 | CASSPSGGAARVDGYTF | TGTGCCAGCAGTCCCTCAGGGGGCGCGGCCCGGGTCGATGGCTACACCTTC
TRBJ2-3 | NA | TRBD2 | TRBV13 | CASSETSGSTDTQYF | TGTGCCAGCAGCGAGACTAGCGGGAGCACAGATACGCAGTATTTT
TRBJ1-1 | NA | TRBD1 | TRBV27 | CASSLGGTANTEAFF | TGTGCCAGCAGTCTAGGTGGGACAGCGAACACTGAAGCTTTCTTT
TRBJ1-6 | NA | NA | TRBV5-5 | CASSLWPRGGRNSPLHF | TGTGCCAGCAGCTTATGGCCCAGGGGAGGGAGGAATTCACCCCTCCACTTT
TRBJ1-4 | NA | TRBD1 | TRBV7-9 | CASSPRDRPLPNEKLFF | TGTGCCAGCAGCCCGAGGGACAGGCCGCTACCAAATGAAAAACTGTTTTTT
TRBJ2-1 | once | TRBD2 | TRBV28 | CASKVLWQRSSGRAGRYNEQFF | TGTGCCAGCAAAGTTTTGTGGCAAAGGTCTAGCGGGAGGGCCGGGAGGTACAATGAGCAGTTCTTC
TRBJ2-3 | NA | TRBD2 | TRBV9 | CASSVFRGGVADTQYF | TGTGCCAGCAGCGTATTTCGGGGGGGCGTTGCTGATACGCAGTATTTT
TRBJ2-1 | once | TRBD2 | TRBV30 | CAWTPGLDGNEQFF | TGTGCCTGGACTCCGGGACTAGATGGCAATGAGCAGTTCTTC
TRBJ1-2 | NA | TRBD1 | TRBV4-1 | CASSHHPGTGAYYGYTF | TGCGCCAGCAGCCACCATCCCGGGACAGGGGCCTACTATGGCTACACCTTC
TRBJ2-7 | NA | NA | TRBV10-2 | CASRNPEDYNSYEQYF | TGCGCCAGCCGGAACCCAGAAGACTACAACTCCTACGAGCAGTACTTC
TRBJ2-1 | few | TRBD2 | TRBV7-9 | CASSLSRLAGGIDEQFF | TGTGCCAGCAGCTTAAGTAGACTAGCGGGAGGCATCGATGAGCAGTTCTTC
TRBJ1-1 | NA | TRBD1 | TRBV7-9 | CASSPTIPGRGRGTEAFF | TGTGCCAGCAGCCCCACAATACCGGGCAGGGGGCGGGGCACTGAAGCTTTCTTT
TRBJ1-1 | NA | NA | TRBV6-5 | CASSYSITTNTEAFF | TGTGCCAGCAGTTACTCGATTACAACGAACACTGAAGCTTTCTTT
TRBJ1-1 | NA | NA | TRBV30 | CAWSRGFMAEAFF | TGTGCCTGGAGTAGGGGGTTCATGGCTGAAGCTTTCTTT
TRBJ1-3 | NA | NA | TRBV30 | CAWRPGNGNTIYF | TGTGCCTGGAGACCGGGGAATGGAAACACCATATATTTT
TRBJ2-3 | NA | TRBD2 | TRBV30 | CAWRGLANTDTQYF | TGTGCCTGGCGTGGACTAGCGAACACAGATACGCAGTATTTT
TRBJ2-5 | NA | NA | TRBV24-1 | CATSDFGQGQETQYF | TGTGCCACCAGTGATTTCGGCCAGGGGCAAGAGACCCAGTACTTC
TRBJ2-3 | once | NA | TRBV2 | CASSVYFSTDTQYF | TGTGCCAGCAGTGTGTACTTTAGCACAGATACGCAGTATTTT
TRBJ1-3 | NA | NA | TRBV30 | CAWSVHHSYTIYF | TGTGCCTGGAGTGTACATCACAGTTACACCATATATTTT
TRBJ2-3 | NA | NA | TRBV12-5 | CASGLVGDTDTQYF | TGTGCTAGTGGTTTGGTCGGGGACACAGATACGCAGTATTTT
TRBJ2-1 | NA | NA | TRBV3-1/TRBV3-2 | CASGGVWEQFF | TGTGCCAGCGGCGGGGTGTGGGAGCAGTTCTTC
TRBJ1-2 | NA | NA | TRBV7-9 | CASTRGDLNGYTF | TGTGCCAGCACGCGGGGGGATTTAAATGGCTACACCTTC
TRBJ1-4 | NA | TRBD1 | TRBV7-2 | CASSEGQGRHATNEKLFF | TGTGCCAGCAGCGAGGGACAGGGCCGACATGCAACTAATGAAAAACTGTTTTTT
TRBJ1-3 | NA | NA | TRBV24-1 | CATESDSGNTIYF | TGTGCCACCGAAAGCGATTCTGGAAACACCATATATTTT
TRBJ2-5 | NA | TRBD2 | TRBV5-5 | CASSPGLAGLKETQYF | TGTGCCAGCAGCCCCGGACTAGCGGGGTTGAAAGAGACCCAGTACTTC
TRBJ2-4 | NA | TRBD1 | TRBV19 | CASSFPNPTGVAKNIQYF | TGTGCCAGTAGTTTCCCAAACCCGACAGGGGTAGCCAAAAACATTCAGTACTTC
TRBJ1-1 | NA | TRBD1 | TRBV18 | CASSGGQGNTEAFF | TGTGCCAGCTCAGGCGGACAGGGAAATACTGAAGCTTTCTTT
TRBJ2-5 | NA | TRBD1 | TRBV15 | CATSRVGTGWGTQYF | TGTGCCACCAGCAGAGTAGGGACAGGGTGGGGGACCCAGTACTTC
TRBJ1-2 | NA | NA | TRBV5-1 | CASRFFSPPSLANYGYTF | TGCGCCAGCAGGTTTTTTTCCCCCCCGTCATTAGCTAACTATGGCTACACCTTC
TRBJ2-3 | NA | TRBD2 | TRBV6-5 | CASSYPSGGTDTQYF | TGTGCCAGCAGTTACCCGAGCGGGGGAACAGATACGCAGTATTTT
TRBJ1-2 | NA | TRBD1 | TRBV7-3 | CASSPQGGILNYGYTF | TGTGCCAGCAGCCCACAGGGGGGGATACTAAACTATGGCTACACCTTC
TRBJ1-1 | NA | TRBD1 | TRBV30 | CAWNRGITEAFF | TGTGCCTGGAACAGGGGGATCACTGAAGCTTTCTTT
TRBJ2-7 | few | TRBD1 | TRBV6-5 | CASTRTGYEQYF | TGTGCCAGCACCCGGACAGGGTACGAGCAGTACTTC
TRBJ2-7 | NA | TRBD1 | TRBV12-3/TRBV12-4 | CASTLQGAYEQYF | TGTGCCAGCACCCTACAGGGGGCCTACGAGCAGTACTTC
TRBJ1-1 | NA | NA | TRBV5-1 | CASSFGQMNTEAFF | TGCGCCAGCAGCTTTGGACAGATGAACACTGAAGCTTTCTTT
TRBJ1-2 | NA | NA | TRBV30 | CAWSVRLGDKGYTF | TGTGCCTGGAGTGTACGCTTGGGGGACAAGGGCTACACCTTC